These T cell receptor beta chains were read from a single sample in a study of Graves' ophthalmopathy and Graves' hyperthyroidism. MiXCR was run by TCRdb on the multiplex PCR reads, yielding one entry per CDR3 protein. The repertoire includes roughly 230,000 distinct CDR3 sequences, roughly 21% of them detected once, and about 40% sits in the top ten. Input material: peripheral blood. These receptors were taken from a woman aged 50 to 60 with Graves' ophthalmopathy. CDR3s include the opening cysteine and the closing phenylalanine or tryptophan.

CASSLNSITGELFF	TRBV5-1	14
CASQGGGGYTF	TRBV28	11
CASSYSTEANYGYTF	TRBV6-5	15
CASSLGGGTSGRLSYEQYF	TRBV28	19
CASSATGGSNQPQHF	TRBV5-1	15
CASSASAAMIVSEAFF	TRBV6-4	16
CASKSVFSYEQYF	TRBV2	13
CASSPTLFSGANVLTF	TRBV11-1	16
CSVLTSGSNTEAFF	TRBV29-1	14
CASNLRGYEQYF	TRBV6-1	12
CASSTTTGYEQYF	TRBV19	13
CASGPSGTDTQYF	TRBV12-3/TRBV12-4	13
CSVRLNVMNTEAFF	TRBV29-1	14
CAIRKGQGWTETQYF	TRBV10-3	15
CAISETGQETQYF	TRBV10-3	13
CASSSDRGRQETQYF	TRBV6-5	15
CASSQPTGRPEAFF	TRBV3-1	14
CASSREGRTGGWGELFF	TRBV7-3	17
CASRLGQGNIQYF	TRBV7-2	13
CSVRWTGGYEQYF	TRBV29-1	13
CSASPGTSTTYEQYF	TRBV20-1	15
CASATTAQGVGNQPQHF	TRBV12-5	17
CASSLPGGRAYEQYF	TRBV28	15
CASSYGPNYEQYF	TRBV27	13
CASSLGTSGASTGELFF	TRBV5-1	17
CASREQGYYGYTF	TRBV6-1	13
CASSWRTAGAYEQYF	TRBV12-3/TRBV12-4	15
CASSEFWTPFGNGYTF	TRBV6-1	16
CASSYRQGGKPQHF	TRBV6-5	14
CASSMDRGPGTGELFF	TRBV19	16
CATTQGVGYGYTF	TRBV7-8	13
CASSRDRGFGNIQYF	TRBV5-1	15
CASSLDSLPNTEAFF	TRBV11-2	15